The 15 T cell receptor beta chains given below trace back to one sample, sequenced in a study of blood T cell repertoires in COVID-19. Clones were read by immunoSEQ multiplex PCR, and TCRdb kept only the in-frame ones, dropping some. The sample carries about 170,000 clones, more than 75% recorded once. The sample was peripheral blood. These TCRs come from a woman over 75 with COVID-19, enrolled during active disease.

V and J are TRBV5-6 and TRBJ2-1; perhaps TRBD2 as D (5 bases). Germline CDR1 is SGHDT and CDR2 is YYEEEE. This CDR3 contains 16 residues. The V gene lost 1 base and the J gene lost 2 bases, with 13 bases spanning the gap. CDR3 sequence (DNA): TGTGCCAGCAGCTTGACGGCGGGCGGTGCCTACAATGAGCAGTTCTTC. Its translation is CASSLTAGGAYNEQFF.

The DNA for the CDR3 is TGTGCCAGCAGCCAAGCAGGAGGGAGCGGGGCCAACGTCCTGACTTTC. It encodes CASSQAGGSGANVLTF. The chain joins TRBV5-6 to TRBJ2-6, with D possibly TRBD2 on 6 matching bases. The CDR3 is made up of 16 amino acids. Trimming took 4 bases from V and 4 from J, leaving 15 bases between them. The germline V gene encodes CDR1 SGHDT and CDR2 YYEEEE.

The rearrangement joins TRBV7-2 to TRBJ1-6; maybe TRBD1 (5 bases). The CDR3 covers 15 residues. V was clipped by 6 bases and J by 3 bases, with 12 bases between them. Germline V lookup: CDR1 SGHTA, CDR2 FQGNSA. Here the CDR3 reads CASSQDSNYNSPLHF. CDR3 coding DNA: TGTGCCAGCAGTCAAGACAGCAACTATAATTCACCCCTCCACTTT.

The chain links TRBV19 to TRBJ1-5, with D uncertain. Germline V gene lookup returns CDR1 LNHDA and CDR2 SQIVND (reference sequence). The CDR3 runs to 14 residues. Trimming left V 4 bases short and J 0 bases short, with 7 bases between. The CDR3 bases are TGTGCCAGTAGTAGCCAGTTTAGCAATCAGCCCCAGCATTTT. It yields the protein CASSSQFSNQPQHF.

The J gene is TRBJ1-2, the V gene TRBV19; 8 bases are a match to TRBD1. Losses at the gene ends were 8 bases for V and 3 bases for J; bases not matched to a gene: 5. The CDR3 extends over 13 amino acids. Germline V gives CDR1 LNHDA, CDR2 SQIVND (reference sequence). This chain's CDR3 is CASGDRRDYGYTF. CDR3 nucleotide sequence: TGTGCCAGTGGGGACAGGAGGGACTATGGCTACACCTTC.

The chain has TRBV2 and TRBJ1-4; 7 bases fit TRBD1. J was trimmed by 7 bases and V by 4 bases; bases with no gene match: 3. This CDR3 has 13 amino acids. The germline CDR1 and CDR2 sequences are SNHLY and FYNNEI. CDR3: CASSGGTAEKLFF. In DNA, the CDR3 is TGTGCCAGCAGTGGAGGGACAGCTGAAAAACTGTTTTTT.

The CDR3 loop is CASSIEGRAEAFF. The DNA for the CDR3 is TGTGCCAGTAGTATCGAGGGGAGGGCTGAAGCTTTCTTT. This chain links TRBV19 with TRBJ1-1; the D gene is possibly TRBD1 (5 bases). Looked up from germline, CDR1 is LNHDA and CDR2 is SQIVND (reference sequence). V dropped 3 bases and J dropped 6 bases, with 11 bases sitting between them. This CDR3 has 13 amino acids.

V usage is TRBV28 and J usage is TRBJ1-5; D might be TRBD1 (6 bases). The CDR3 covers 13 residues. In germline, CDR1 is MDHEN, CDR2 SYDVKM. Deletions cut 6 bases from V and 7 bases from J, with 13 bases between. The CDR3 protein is CASRTGQRQPQHF. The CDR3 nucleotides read TGTGCCAGCAGGACAGGACAAAGGCAGCCCCAGCATTTT.

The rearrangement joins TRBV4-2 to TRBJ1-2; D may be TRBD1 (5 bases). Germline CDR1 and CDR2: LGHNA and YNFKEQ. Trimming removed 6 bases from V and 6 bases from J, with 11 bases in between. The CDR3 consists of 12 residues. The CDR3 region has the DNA TGTGCCAGCAGTCAGACAGAGGATGGCTACACCTTC. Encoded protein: CASSQTEDGYTF.

Here the CDR3 DNA reads TGTGCCAGCAGCTTTGACAGGACCGTCGGCTACACCTTC. This encodes CASSFDRTVGYTF. The chain combines TRBV5-4 with TRBJ1-2, with D perhaps TRBD1 (6 bases). Germline V gene lookup returns CDR1 SGHNT and CDR2 YYREEE (reference sequence). V lost 2 bases to trimming and J lost 8 bases, with 13 bases between them. This CDR3 spans 13 amino acids.

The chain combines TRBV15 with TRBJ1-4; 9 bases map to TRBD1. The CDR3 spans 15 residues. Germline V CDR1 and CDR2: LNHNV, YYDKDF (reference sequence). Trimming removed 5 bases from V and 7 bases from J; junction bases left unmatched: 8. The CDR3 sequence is CATSVDRGMGEKLFF. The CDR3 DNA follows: TGTGCCACCAGCGTCGACAGGGGGATGGGTGAAAAACTGTTTTTT.

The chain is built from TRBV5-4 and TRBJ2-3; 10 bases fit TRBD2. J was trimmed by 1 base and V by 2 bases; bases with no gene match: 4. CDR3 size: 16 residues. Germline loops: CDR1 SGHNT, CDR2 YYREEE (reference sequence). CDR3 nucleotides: TGTGCCAGCAGCTTTGGCCTAGCGGGGGGCACAGATACGCAGTATTTT. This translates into CASSFGLAGGTDTQYF.

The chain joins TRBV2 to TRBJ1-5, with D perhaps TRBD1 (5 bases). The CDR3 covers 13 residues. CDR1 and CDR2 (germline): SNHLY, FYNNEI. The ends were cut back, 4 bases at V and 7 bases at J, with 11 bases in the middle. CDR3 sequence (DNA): TGTGCCAGCAGTGTCAGGGTGAAGCAGCCCCAGCATTTT. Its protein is CASSVRVKQPQHF.

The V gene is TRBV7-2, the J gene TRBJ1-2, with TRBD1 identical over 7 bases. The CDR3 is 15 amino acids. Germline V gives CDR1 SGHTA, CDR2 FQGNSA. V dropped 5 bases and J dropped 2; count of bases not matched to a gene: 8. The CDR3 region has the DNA TGTGCCAGCAGCCCACCACAGGGGAGGAACTATGGCTACACCTTC. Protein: CASSPPQGRNYGYTF.

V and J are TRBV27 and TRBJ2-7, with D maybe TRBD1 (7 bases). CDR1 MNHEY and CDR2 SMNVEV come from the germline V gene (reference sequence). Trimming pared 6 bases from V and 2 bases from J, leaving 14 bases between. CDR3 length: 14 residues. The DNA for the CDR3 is TGTGCCAGCAGCTCGGCGGGACAGACCTACGAGCAGTACTTC. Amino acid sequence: CASSSAGQTYEQYF.